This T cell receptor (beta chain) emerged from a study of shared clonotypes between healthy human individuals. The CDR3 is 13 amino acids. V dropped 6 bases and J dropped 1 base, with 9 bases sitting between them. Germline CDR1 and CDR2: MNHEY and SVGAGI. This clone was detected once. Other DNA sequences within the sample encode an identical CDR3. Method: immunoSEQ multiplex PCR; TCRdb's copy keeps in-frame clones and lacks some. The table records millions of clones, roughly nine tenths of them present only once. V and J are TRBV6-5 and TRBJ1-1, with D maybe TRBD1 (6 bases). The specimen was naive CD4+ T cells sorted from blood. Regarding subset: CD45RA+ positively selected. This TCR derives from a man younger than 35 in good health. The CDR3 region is CASSRGQNTEAFF. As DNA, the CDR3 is TGTGCCAGCAGCAGGGGCCAGAACACTGAAGCTTTCTTT.